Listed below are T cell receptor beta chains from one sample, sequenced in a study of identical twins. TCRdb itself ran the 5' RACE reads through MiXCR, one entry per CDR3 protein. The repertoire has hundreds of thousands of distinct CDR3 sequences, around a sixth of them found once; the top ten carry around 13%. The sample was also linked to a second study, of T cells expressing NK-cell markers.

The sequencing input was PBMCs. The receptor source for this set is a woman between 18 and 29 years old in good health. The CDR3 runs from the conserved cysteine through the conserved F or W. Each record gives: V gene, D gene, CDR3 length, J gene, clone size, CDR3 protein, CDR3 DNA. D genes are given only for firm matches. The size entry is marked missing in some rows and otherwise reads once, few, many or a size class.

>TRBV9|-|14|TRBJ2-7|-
CASSVDSRSYEQYF
TGTGCCAGCAGCGTAGACAGCCGCTCCTACGAGCAGTACTTC
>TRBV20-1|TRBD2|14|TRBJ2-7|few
CSARRGGGAEEQYF
TGCAGTGCTAGAAGGGGCGGGGGGGCCGAGGAGCAGTACTTC
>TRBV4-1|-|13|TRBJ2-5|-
CASSQDTRGTQYF
TGCGCCAGCAGCCAGGACACCCGCGGGACCCAGTACTTC
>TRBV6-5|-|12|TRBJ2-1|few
CANHFRCQVQFF
TGTGCCAACCACTTCCGCTGTCAAGTCCAGTTCTTC
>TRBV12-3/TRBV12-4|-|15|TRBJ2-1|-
CASSPTRRDVNEQFF
TGTGCCAGCAGTCCTACTCGGAGGGACGTAAATGAGCAGTTCTTC
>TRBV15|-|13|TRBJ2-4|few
CATSGVAKNIQYF
TGTGCCACCAGCGGGGTAGCCAAAAACATTCAGTACTTC
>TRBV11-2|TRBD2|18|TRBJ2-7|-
CASSLVSGTSGRYHEQYF
TGTGCCAGCAGCTTAGTTTCCGGGACTAGCGGGAGGTACCACGAGCAGTACTTC
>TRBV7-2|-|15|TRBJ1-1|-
CASSLVLTTNTEAFF
TGTGCCAGCAGCTTAGTCCTAACTACTAACACTGAAGCTTTCTTT
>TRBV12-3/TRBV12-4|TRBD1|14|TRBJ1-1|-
CASSFDREATEAFF
TGTGCCAGCAGTTTTGACAGGGAGGCCACTGAAGCTTTCTTT
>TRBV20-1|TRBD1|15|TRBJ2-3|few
CSAQGQEVSTDTQYF
TGCAGTGCCCAGGGACAGGAGGTATCCACAGATACGCAGTATTTT
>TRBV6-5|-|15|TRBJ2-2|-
CASSYYGPNTGELFF
TGTGCCAGCAGTTACTACGGTCCGAACACCGGGGAGCTGTTTTTT